This T cell receptor (beta chain) derives from a study of blood T cell repertoires in COVID-19. As for the study in general: Acute and convalescent COVID-19 samples came from the United States, Italy and Spain.

J lost 5 bases, V lost 1 base, and 3 bases had no gene match. This CDR3 contains 15 residues. In germline, CDR1 is SNHLY, CDR2 FYNNEI. The data were produced by immunoSEQ multiplex PCR, yet TCRdb's version contains in-frame clones alone and is incomplete. Among some 240,000 clones listed, around 80% were seen once. This clone was recorded a few times. This receptor was obtained from a woman aged 40 to 50 who had recovered from COVID-19. The material sequenced was peripheral blood. The chain employs TRBV2 and TRBJ2-1; 9 nucleotides align to TRBD2. The CDR3 loop is CASSEGRGGHNEQFF. The CDR3 DNA reads as TGTGCCAGCAGTGAAGGGCGGGGGGGCCACAATGAGCAGTTCTTC.